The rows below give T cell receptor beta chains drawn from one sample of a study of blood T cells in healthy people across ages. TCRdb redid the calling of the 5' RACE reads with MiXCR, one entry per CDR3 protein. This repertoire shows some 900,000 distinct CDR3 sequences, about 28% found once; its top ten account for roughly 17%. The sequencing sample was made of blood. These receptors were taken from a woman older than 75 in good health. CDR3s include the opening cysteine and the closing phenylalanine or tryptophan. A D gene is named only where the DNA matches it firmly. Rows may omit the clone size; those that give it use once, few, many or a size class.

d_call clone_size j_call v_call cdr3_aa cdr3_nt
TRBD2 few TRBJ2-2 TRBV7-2 CASSLSRGGFGELFF TGTGCCAGCAGCTTAAGCCGGGGGGGCTTCGGGGAGCTGTTTTTT
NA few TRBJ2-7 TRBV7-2 CASSLTLAAGANYEQYF TGTGCCAGCAGCTTAACGTTGGCGGCGGGGGCAAATTACGAGCAGTACTTC
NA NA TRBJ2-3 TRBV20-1 CSAIRADGTDTQYF TGCAGTGCTATCCGCGCGGACGGCACAGATACGCAGTATTTT
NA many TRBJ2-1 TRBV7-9 CASSLQGGNEQFF TGTGCCAGCAGCTTACAGGGGGGGAATGAGCAGTTCTTC
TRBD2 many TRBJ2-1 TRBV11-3 CASSLYQAGGQDEQFF TGTGCCAGCAGCTTATATCAAGCGGGGGGCCAAGATGAGCAGTTCTTC
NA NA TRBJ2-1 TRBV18 CASSPWIGGYNEQFF TGTGCCAGCTCACCCTGGATAGGGGGCTACAATGAGCAGTTCTTC
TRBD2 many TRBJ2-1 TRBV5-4 CASSLGLAGQFF TGTGCCAGCAGCCTGGGACTAGCGGGGCAGTTCTTC
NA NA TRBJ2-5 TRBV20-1 CSARDRPNQETQYF TGCAGTGCTAGAGATCGGCCAAACCAAGAGACCCAGTACTTC
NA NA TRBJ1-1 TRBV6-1 CASRETTNTEAFF TGTGCCAGCAGGGAGACAACGAACACTGAAGCTTTCTTT
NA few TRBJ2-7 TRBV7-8 CASSPRAGYNEQYF TGTGCCAGCAGCCCGAGAGCGGGTTACAATGAGCAGTACTTC
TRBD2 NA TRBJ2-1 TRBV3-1 CASSQEQRLAGSYNEQFF TGTGCCAGCAGCCAAGAACAGAGGCTAGCGGGCTCCTACAATGAGCAGTTCTTC
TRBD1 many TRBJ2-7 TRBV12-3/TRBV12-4 CASSPGQGQQYF TGTGCCAGCAGTCCAGGACAGGGGCAGCAGTACTTC
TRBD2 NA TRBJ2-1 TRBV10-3 CAISESGSGGAYNEQFF TGTGCCATCAGTGAGTCAGGTAGCGGGGGGGCCTACAATGAGCAGTTCTTC
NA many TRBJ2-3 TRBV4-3 CASSQVISPDTQYF TGCGCCAGCAGCCAAGTAATAAGCCCAGATACGCAGTATTTT
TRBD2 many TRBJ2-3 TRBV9 CASSASGGTYTQYF TGTGCCAGCAGCGCTAGCGGGGGGACTTATACGCAGTATTTT
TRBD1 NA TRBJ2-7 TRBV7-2 CASSILAGTGEAYEQYF TGTGCCAGCAGCATACTAGCCGGGACAGGGGAAGCCTACGAGCAGTACTTC
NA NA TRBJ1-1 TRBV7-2 CASSLDPRTEAFF TGTGCCAGCAGCTTAGACCCACGGACTGAAGCTTTCTTT
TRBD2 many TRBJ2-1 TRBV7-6 CASSLVWTSGNNEQFF TGTGCCAGCAGCTTAGTGTGGACTAGCGGGAACAATGAGCAGTTCTTC
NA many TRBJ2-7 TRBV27 CASSFLQGINEQYF TGTGCCAGCAGTTTTCTACAGGGTATTAACGAGCAGTACTTC
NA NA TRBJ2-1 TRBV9 CACSAGTLRDEQFF TGTGCCTGCAGCGCCGGGACCCTGAGGGATGAGCAGTTCTTC
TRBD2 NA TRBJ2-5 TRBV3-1 CASSQDSLAVQAQYF TGTGCCAGCAGCCAAGATTCCCTAGCGGTCCAGGCCCAGTACTTC
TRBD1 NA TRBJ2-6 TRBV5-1 CASMTGTGGTSGANVLTF TGCGCCAGCATGACCGGGACAGGGGGCACCTCGGGGGCCAACGTCCTGACTTTC
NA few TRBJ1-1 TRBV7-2 CASSLDIPRLVAFF TGTGCCAGCAGCTTAGATATCCCTAGATTAGTGGCTTTCTTT
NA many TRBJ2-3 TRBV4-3 CASSFRGASQGSDTQYF TGCGCCAGCAGCTTCAGGGGGGCCTCGCAGGGCAGCGATACGCAGTATTTT
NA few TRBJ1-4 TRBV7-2 CASSPDSATNEKLFF TGTGCCAGCAGCCCGGACAGTGCAACTAATGAAAAACTGTTTTTT
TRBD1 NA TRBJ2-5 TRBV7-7 CASSSGQELGETQYF TGTGCCAGCAGCTCCGGACAGGAGTTGGGAGAGACCCAGTACTTC
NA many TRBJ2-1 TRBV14 CASSPQGIKNNEQFF TGTGCCAGCAGCCCCCAGGGGATAAAGAACAATGAGCAGTTCTTC
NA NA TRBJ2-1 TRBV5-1 CASSLGTGPCNEQFF TGCGCCAGCAGCTTGGGGACGGGTCCCTGCAATGAGCAGTTCTTC
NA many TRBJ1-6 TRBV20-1 CSARDPGDSPLHF TGCAGTGCTAGAGATCCGGGGGATTCACCCCTCCACTTT
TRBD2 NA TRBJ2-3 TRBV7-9 CTSSLKLAGPTDTQYF TGTACCAGCAGCTTAAAACTAGCGGGGCCCACAGATACGCAGTATTTT
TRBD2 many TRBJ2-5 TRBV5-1 CASSSGLAGNRQETQYF TGCGCCAGCAGCTCCGGACTAGCGGGGAACCGTCAAGAGACCCAGTACTTC
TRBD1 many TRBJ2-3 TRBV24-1 CATSDPGQGRTDTQYF TGTGCCACCAGTGACCCGGGACAGGGTAGGACAGATACGCAGTATTTT
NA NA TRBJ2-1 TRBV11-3 CASSLASLGLRSNNEQFF TGTGCCAGCAGCTTAGCCTCATTAGGGCTAAGGAGTAACAATGAGCAGTTCTTC
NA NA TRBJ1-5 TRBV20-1 CSARDSYQPQHF TGCAGTGCTAGAGATAGCTATCAGCCCCAGCATTTT
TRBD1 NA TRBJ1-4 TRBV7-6 CASSQDRDYEKLFF TGTGCCAGCAGTCAAGACAGGGACTACGAAAAACTGTTTTTT
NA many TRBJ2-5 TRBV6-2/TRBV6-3 CASSYGGSQETQYF TGTGCCAGCAGTTACGGAGGATCACAAGAGACCCAGTACTTC
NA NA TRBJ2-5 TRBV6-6 CASSYSGGLSETQYF TGTGCCAGCAGTTACTCGGGGGGGCTTTCGGAGACCCAGTACTTC
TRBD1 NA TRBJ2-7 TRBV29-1 CSVRGFGTVYEQYF TGCAGCGTCCGGGGCTTTGGGACAGTCTACGAGCAGTACTTC
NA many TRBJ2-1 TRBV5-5 CASSFSNEQFF TGTGCCAGCAGCTTCAGTAATGAGCAGTTCTTC
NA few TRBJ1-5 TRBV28 CASIAGTRNQPQHF TGTGCCAGCATCGCCGGGACACGTAATCAGCCCCAGCATTTT
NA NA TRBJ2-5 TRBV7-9 CASSLLGGLFRETQYF TGTGCCAGCAGCTTGCTAGGGGGGCTGTTCCGGGAGACCCAGTACTTC
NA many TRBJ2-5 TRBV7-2 CASSLYGSETQYF TGTGCCAGCAGCTTATACGGTTCAGAGACCCAGTACTTC
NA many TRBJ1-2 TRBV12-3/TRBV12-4 CASRHRVRGYGYTF TGTGCCAGCAGACACAGGGTTAGGGGCTATGGCTACACCTTC
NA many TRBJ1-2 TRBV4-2 CASSQGGLGGYTF TGTGCCAGCAGCCAAGGGGGGCTTGGTGGCTACACCTTC
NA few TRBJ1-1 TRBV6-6 CASTRRQVNTEAFF TGTGCCAGCACCAGAAGACAGGTGAACACTGAAGCTTTCTTT
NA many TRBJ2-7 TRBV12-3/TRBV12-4 CASSLSGASGEQYF TGTGCCAGCAGTTTATCAGGGGCATCGGGCGAGCAGTACTTC
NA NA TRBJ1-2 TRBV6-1 CASAGTTYGYTF TGTGCCAGCGCCGGGACAACTTATGGCTACACCTTC
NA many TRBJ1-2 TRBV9 CASSVSTAPVYGYTF TGTGCCAGCAGCGTATCGACGGCTCCTGTTTATGGCTACACCTTC
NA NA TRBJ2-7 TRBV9 CASSVGSAYEQYF TGTGCCAGCAGCGTAGGATCCGCCTACGAGCAGTACTTC
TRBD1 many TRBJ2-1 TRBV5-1 CASSPRDSFYNEQFF TGCGCCAGCAGCCCCCGGGACAGTTTCTACAATGAGCAGTTCTTC
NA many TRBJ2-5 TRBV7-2 CASSLFGRGEETQYF TGTGCCAGCAGCTTATTTGGCCGAGGGGAAGAGACCCAGTACTTC
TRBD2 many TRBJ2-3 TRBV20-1 CSARDLRLAGGEGTDTQYF TGCAGTGCTAGAGATCTGAGACTAGCGGGGGGTGAGGGAACAGATACGCAGTATTTT
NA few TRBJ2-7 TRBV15 CATSRDLLEQYF TGTGCCACCAGCAGAGATCTCCTCGAGCAGTACTTC
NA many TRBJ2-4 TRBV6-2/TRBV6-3 CASGSGQQYF TGTGCCAGCGGCAGCGGACAGCAGTACTTC
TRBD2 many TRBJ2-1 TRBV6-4 CASSESGLAGGDNEQFF TGTGCCAGCAGTGAATCCGGACTAGCGGGGGGAGACAATGAGCAGTTCTTC
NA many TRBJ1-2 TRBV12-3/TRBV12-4 CASSLAWDGYTF TGTGCCAGCAGTTTAGCATGGGATGGCTACACCTTC
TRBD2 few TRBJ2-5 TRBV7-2 CASTSGLAGVEQYF TGTGCCAGCACCTCAGGACTAGCTGGCGTTGAGCAGTACTTC
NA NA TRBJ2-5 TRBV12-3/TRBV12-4 CASSGGGPKETQYF TGTGCCAGCAGTGGTGGGGGGCCCAAAGAGACCCAGTACTTC
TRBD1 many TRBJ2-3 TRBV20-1 CSAADRAITDTQYF TGCAGTGCTGCCGACAGGGCTATCACAGATACGCAGTATTTT
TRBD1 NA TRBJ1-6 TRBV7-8 CASSPKDRVGYSPLHF TGTGCCAGCAGCCCTAAGGACAGGGTCGGTTACTCACCCCTCCACTTT